This T cell receptor (beta chain) was retrieved from a study of blood T cell repertoires in COVID-19. Background on the study: The study drew acute and convalescent COVID-19 samples from the United States, Italy and Spain.

Germline values: CDR1 SGHTA, CDR2 FQGNSA. After removal of 5 bases from V and 0 bases from J, the junction contained 12 bases not matched to a gene. This CDR3 comprises 17 residues. Using immunoSEQ multiplex PCR, the repertoire was profiled, and TCRdb retains in-frame clones only, with some absent. The sample consists of about 270,000 clones, roughly 88% of them appearing once. This receptor was obtained from a woman in her 30s who had recovered from COVID-19. Material: PBMCs or T cells enriched from blood (not recorded which). The V call is TRBV7-2, the J call TRBJ1-2; 7 bases are shared with TRBD1. In nucleotides, the CDR3 is TGTGCCAGCAGCCCCCGACAGGGTGCGGGCGCTAACTATGGCTACACCTTC. Amino acids: CASSPRQGAGANYGYTF.